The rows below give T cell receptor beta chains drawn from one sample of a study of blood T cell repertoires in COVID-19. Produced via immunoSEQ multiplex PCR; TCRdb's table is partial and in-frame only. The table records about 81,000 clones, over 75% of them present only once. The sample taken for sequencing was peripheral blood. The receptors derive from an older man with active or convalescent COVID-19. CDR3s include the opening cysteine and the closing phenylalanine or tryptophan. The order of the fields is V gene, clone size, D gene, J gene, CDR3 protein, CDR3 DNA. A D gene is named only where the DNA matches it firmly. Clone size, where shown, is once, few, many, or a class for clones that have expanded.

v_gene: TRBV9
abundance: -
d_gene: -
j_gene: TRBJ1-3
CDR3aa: CASSGDSLSGNTIYF
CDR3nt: TGTGCCAGCAGTGGAGACAGTCTCTCTGGAAACACCATATATTTT

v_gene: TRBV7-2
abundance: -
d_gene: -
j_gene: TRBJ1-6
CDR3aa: CASSLEGAPLGPLHF
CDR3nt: TGTGCCAGCAGCTTAGAAGGGGCTCCCCTCGGCCCCCTCCACTTT

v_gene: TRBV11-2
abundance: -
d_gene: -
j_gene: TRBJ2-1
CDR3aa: CASSPNRYEQFF
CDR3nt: TGTGCCAGCAGCCCGAACAGGTATGAGCAGTTCTTC

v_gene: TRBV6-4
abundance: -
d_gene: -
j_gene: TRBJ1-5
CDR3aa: CASSDPKGRGTIHNQPQHF
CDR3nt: TGTGCCAGCAGTGACCCGAAGGGGAGGGGAACCATTCACAATCAGCCCCAGCATTTT

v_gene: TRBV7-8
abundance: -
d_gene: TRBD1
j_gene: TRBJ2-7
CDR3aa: CASSQLDRKYF
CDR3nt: TGTGCCAGCAGCCAGTTGGACAGGAAGTACTTC

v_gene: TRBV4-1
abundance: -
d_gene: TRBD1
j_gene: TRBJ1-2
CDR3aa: CASSTRQGNYGYTF
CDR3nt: TGCGCCAGCAGTACTAGACAGGGAAACTATGGCTACACCTTC

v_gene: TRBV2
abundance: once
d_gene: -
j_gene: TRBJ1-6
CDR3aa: CASSRNRMVGSPLHF
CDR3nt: TGTGCCAGCAGTCGGAACAGGATGGTCGGATCACCCCTCCACTTT

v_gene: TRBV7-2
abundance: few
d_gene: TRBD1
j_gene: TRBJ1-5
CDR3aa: CASSGGQGSNQPQHF
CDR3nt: TGTGCCAGCAGCGGAGGACAGGGGAGCAATCAGCCCCAGCATTTT

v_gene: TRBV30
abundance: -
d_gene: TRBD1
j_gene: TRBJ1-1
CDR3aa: CAWGVRGDKAFF
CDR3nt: TGTGCCTGGGGCGTCAGGGGGGATAAAGCTTTCTTT

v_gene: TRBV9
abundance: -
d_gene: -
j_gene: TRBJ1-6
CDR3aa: CASSFNSLSPLHF
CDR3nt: TGTGCCAGCAGCTTTAACTCCCTTTCACCCCTCCACTTT

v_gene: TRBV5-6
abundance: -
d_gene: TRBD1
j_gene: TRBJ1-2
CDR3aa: CASSLLGQAHYGYTF
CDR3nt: TGTGCCAGCAGCTTGCTTGGACAGGCCCACTATGGCTACACCTTC

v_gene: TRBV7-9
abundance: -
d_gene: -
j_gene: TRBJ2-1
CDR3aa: CASSFFNLRGPLYNEQFF
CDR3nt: TGTGCCAGCAGCTTTTTTAATCTGCGGGGGCCTCTATACAATGAGCAGTTCTTC

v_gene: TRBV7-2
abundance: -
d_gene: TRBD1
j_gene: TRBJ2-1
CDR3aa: CASSLVRTGANEQFF
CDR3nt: TGTGCCAGCAGCTTAGTTCGGACAGGGGCCAATGAGCAGTTCTTC

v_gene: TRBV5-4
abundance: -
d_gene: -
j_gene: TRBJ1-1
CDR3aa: CASSPAVGVNTEAFF
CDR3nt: TGTGCCAGCAGCCCGGCCGTAGGGGTGAACACTGAAGCTTTCTTT

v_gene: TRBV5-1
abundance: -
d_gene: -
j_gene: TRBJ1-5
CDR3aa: CASSPGAWDQPQHF
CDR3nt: TGCGCCAGCAGTCCAGGGGCATGGGATCAGCCCCAGCATTTT

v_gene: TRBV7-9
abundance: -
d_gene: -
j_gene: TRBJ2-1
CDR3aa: CASSSSQGTPWSNEQFF
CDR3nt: TGTGCCAGCAGCTCCTCACAGGGAACCCCCTGGTCCAATGAGCAGTTCTTC

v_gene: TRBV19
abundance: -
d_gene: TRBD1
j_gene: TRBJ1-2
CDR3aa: CASSIRDRGRIVYTF
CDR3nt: TGTGCCAGTAGTATCCGGGACAGAGGACGAATAGTATACACCTTC

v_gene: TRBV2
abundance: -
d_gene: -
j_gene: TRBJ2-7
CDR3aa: CASREQGIDEQYF
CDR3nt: TGTGCCAGCAGGGAACAGGGTATCGACGAGCAGTACTTC

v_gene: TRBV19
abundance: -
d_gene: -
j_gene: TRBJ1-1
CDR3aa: CASTPGRLNTEAFF
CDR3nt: TGTGCCAGTACCCCGGGTAGACTAAACACTGAAGCTTTCTTT

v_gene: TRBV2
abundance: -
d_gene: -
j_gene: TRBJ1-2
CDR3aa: CASSERAVRGYGYTF
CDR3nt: TGTGCCAGCAGTGAACGTGCCGTTCGGGGCTATGGCTACACCTTC

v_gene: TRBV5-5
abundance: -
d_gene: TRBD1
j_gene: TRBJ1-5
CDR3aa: CASSQHTQGEVNQPQHF
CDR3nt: TGTGCCAGCAGCCAGCATACTCAGGGGGAAGTCAATCAGCCCCAGCATTTT

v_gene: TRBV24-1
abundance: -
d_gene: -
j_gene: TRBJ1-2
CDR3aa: CATSNTGSSNYGYTF
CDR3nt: TGTGCCACCAGTAACACGGGAAGCTCTAACTATGGCTACACCTTC

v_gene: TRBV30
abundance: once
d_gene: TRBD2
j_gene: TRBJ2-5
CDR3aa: CAWSSGTKQETQYF
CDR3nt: TGTGCCTGGAGCTCCGGGACTAAACAAGAGACCCAGTACTTC

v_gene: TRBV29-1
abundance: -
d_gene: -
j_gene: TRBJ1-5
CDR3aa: CSVAWGVGGNQPQHF
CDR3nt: TGCAGCGTTGCATGGGGGGTAGGGGGCAATCAGCCCCAGCATTTT

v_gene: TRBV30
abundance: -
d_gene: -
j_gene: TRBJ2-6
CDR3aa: CAWRHAGANVLTF
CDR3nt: TGTGCCTGGAGACACGCTGGGGCCAACGTCCTGACTTTC

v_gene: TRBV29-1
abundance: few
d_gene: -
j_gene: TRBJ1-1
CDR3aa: CSVGMAGSNTEAFF
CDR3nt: TGCAGCGTTGGGATGGCAGGGTCAAACACTGAAGCTTTCTTT

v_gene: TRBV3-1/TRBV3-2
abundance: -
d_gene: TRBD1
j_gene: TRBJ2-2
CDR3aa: CASSLPGQGAAGELFF
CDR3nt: TGTGCCAGCAGCCTACCGGGACAGGGGGCGGCCGGGGAGCTGTTTTTT

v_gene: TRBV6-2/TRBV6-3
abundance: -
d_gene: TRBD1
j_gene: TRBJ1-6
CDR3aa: CASSPLGQDYNSPLHF
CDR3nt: TGTGCCAGCAGTCCCCTAGGACAGGACTATAATTCACCCCTCCACTTT

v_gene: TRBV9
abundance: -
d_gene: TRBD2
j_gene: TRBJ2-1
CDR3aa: CASSVLSGGYNEQFF
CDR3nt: TGTGCCAGCAGCGTACTGAGCGGGGGCTACAATGAGCAGTTCTTC

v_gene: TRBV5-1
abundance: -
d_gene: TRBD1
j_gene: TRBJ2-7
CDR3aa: CASFRDRGLYEQYF
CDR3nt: TGCGCCAGCTTCCGGGACAGGGGGCTCTACGAGCAGTACTTC

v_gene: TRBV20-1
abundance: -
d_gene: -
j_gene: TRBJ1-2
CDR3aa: CSAYSSYGYTF
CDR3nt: TGCAGTGCATACTCATCGTATGGCTACACCTTC

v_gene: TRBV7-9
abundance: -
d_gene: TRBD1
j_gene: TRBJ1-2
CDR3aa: CASSPSGGWANYGYTF
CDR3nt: TGTGCCAGCAGCCCCTCAGGGGGCTGGGCTAACTATGGCTACACCTTC

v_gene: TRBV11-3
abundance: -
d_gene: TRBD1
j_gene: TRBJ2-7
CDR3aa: CASSSRQGGYEQYF
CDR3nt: TGTGCCAGCAGCTCCCGACAGGGGGGTTACGAGCAGTACTTC

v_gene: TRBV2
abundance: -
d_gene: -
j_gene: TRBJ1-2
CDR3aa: CASSADWSGYTF
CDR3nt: TGTGCCAGCAGTGCAGATTGGAGTGGCTACACCTTC

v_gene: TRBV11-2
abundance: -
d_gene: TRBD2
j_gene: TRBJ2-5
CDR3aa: CASSLDGRGLTETQYF
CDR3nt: TGTGCCAGCAGCTTAGATGGGAGGGGCCTGACGGAGACCCAGTACTTC

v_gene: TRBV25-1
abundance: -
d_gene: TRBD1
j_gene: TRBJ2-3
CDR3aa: CASSHRGESADTQYF
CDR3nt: TGTGCCAGCAGCCACAGGGGTGAGAGCGCAGATACGCAGTATTTT

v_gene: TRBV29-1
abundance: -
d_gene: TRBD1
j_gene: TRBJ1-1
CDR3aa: CSVGRQGNTEAFF
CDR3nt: TGCAGCGTTGGACGACAGGGGAACACTGAAGCTTTCTTT

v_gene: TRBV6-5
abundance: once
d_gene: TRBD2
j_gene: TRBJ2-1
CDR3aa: CASSWTGLGDDEQFF
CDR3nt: TGTGCCAGCAGTTGGACGGGACTAGGTGACGATGAGCAGTTCTTC

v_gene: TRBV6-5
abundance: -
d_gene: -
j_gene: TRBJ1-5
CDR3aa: CASRQQGYSNQPQHF
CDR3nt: TGTGCCAGCAGGCAACAGGGATATAGCAATCAGCCCCAGCATTTT

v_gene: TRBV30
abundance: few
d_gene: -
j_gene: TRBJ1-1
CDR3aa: CAWSAGEDEAFF
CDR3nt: TGTGCCTGGAGTGCTGGGGAGGATGAAGCTTTCTTT

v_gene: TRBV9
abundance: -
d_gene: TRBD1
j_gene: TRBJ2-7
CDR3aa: CASSVGNRGSYEQYF
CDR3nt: TGTGCCAGCAGCGTAGGAAACAGGGGATCCTACGAGCAGTACTTC

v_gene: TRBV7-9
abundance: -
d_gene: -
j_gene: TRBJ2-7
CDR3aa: CASSFEDYEQYF
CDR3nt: TGTGCCAGCAGCTTTGAGGACTACGAGCAGTACTTC

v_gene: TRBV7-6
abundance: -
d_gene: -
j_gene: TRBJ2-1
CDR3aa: CASSLARRNEQFF
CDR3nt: TGTGCCAGCAGCTTAGCGAGGAGGAATGAGCAGTTCTTC

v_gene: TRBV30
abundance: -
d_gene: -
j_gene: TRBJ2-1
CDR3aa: CAWSEGQNFNEQFF
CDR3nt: TGTGCCTGGAGTGAAGGACAGAATTTCAATGAGCAGTTCTTC

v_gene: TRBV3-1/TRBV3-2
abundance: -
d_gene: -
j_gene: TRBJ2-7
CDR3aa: CASSQAGVGQYF
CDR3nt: TGTGCCAGCAGCCAAGCAGGGGTGGGGCAGTACTTC

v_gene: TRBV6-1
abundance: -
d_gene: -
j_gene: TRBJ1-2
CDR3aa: CASSEGVGVNYGYTF
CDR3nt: TGTGCCAGCAGTGAAGGGGTCGGAGTTAACTATGGCTACACCTTC

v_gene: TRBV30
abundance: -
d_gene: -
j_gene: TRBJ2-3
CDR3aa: CAWSDPFMRISDTQYF
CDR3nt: TGTGCCTGGAGTGATCCATTCATGCGGATTTCGGATACGCAGTATTTT

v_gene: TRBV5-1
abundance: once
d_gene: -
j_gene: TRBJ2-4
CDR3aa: CASSPQGKTKNIQYF
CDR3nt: TGCGCCAGCAGCCCACAGGGTAAAACCAAAAACATTCAGTACTTC

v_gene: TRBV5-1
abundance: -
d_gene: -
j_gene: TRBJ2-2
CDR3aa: CASSGRGAPNTGELFF
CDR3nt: TGCGCCAGCAGCGGCAGGGGGGCGCCGAACACCGGGGAGCTGTTTTTT

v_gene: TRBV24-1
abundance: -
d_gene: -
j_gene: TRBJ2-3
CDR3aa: CATDSVPTESSTDTQYF
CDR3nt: TGTGCCACCGATTCCGTTCCAACAGAATCTAGCACAGATACGCAGTATTTT

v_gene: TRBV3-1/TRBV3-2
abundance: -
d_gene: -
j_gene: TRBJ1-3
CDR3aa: CASSLQTGLSGNTIYF
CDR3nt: TGTGCCAGCAGCTTACAGACAGGACTCTCTGGAAACACCATATATTTT

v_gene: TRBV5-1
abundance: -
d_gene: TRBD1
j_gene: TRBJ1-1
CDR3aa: CASSPTGVSGTEAFF
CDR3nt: TGCGCCAGCAGCCCGACAGGGGTCTCGGGCACTGAAGCTTTCTTT

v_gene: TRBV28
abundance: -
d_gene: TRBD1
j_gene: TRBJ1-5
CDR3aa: CASRAQGAMDQPQHF
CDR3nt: TGTGCCAGCAGGGCACAGGGGGCAATGGATCAGCCCCAGCATTTT

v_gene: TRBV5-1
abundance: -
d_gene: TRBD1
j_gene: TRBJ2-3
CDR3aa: CASSPPGGGSTDTQYF
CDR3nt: TGCGCCAGCAGCCCACCAGGGGGCGGAAGCACAGATACGCAGTATTTT

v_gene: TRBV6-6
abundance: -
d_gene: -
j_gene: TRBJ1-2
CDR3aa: CASRPREYGYTF
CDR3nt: TGTGCCAGCAGACCAAGAGAATATGGCTACACCTTC

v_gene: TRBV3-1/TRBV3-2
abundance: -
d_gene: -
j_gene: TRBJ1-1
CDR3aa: CASSLRPADTEAFF
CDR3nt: TGTGCCAGCAGCCTAAGGCCTGCGGACACTGAAGCTTTCTTT

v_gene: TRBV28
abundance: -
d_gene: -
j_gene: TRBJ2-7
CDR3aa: CASSRTGPGGLHEQYF
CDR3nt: TGTGCCAGCAGTCGTACCGGACCCGGGGGTCTCCACGAGCAGTACTTC

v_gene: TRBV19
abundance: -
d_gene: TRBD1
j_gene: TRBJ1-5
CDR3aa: CATGQGSQPQHF
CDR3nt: TGTGCCACGGGACAGGGGAGTCAGCCCCAGCATTTT

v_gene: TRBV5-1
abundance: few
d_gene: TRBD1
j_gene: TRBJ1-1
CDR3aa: CASTELGQGNTEAFF
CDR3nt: TGCGCCAGCACCGAATTGGGACAGGGGAACACTGAAGCTTTCTTT